The rows below give T cell receptor beta chains drawn from one sample of a study of blood T cell repertoires in COVID-19. TCRdb keeps only in-frame clones here, not all; method: immunoSEQ multiplex PCR. Among fewer than 500,000 clones, 81% were seen once, and the ten largest hold about 1.2%. Sequenced material: peripheral blood. The receptors come from a human donor with acute or convalescent COVID-19. The donor label of this sample is uncertain. CDR3s include the opening cysteine and the closing phenylalanine or tryptophan. A D gene is named only where the DNA matches it firmly. The size of a clone is reported for some rows only, either as once, few or many, or as a class for expanded clones.

TRBJ2-3 | TRBV29-1 | . | . | CSAAHRVITDTQYF | TGCAGCGCTGCCCACAGGGTTATTACAGATACGCAGTATTTT
TRBJ1-2 | TRBV5-5 | TRBD1 | . | CASSVRDRDGYTF | TGTGCCAGCAGCGTCCGGGACAGGGACGGCTACACCTTC
TRBJ2-1 | TRBV19 | . | . | CASRVWGGDNNEQFF | TGTGCCAGTAGGGTTTGGGGCGGGGATAACAATGAGCAGTTCTTC
TRBJ2-1 | TRBV3-1/TRBV3-2 | . | . | CASSHGLPNEQFF | TGTGCCAGCAGCCATGGGCTCCCCAATGAGCAGTTCTTC
TRBJ2-5 | TRBV5-1 | TRBD2 | few | CASSFRTSGSGWGETQYF | TGCGCCAGCAGCTTTCGGACTAGCGGGAGCGGTTGGGGAGAGACCCAGTACTTC
TRBJ1-2 | TRBV4-1 | . | . | CASSQRGSVNYGYTF | TGCGCCAGCAGCCAAAGGGGTTCAGTTAACTATGGCTACACCTTC
TRBJ1-1 | TRBV5-4 | . | once | CASSLRNTEAFF | TGTGCCAGCAGCTTGCGGAACACTGAAGCTTTCTTT
TRBJ2-5 | TRBV3-1/TRBV3-2 | . | once | CASSPRRGAWETQYF | TGTGCCAGCAGCCCCCGACGGGGGGCATGGGAGACCCAGTACTTC
TRBJ2-3 | TRBV10-1 | . | . | CANQRQADTQYF | TGCGCCAACCAGAGACAGGCAGATACGCAGTATTTT
TRBJ2-3 | TRBV7-2 | TRBD2 | . | CASRALAGGQGTQYF | TGTGCCAGCAGGGCGCTAGCGGGGGGGCAGGGTACGCAGTATTTT
TRBJ1-5 | TRBV27 | . | . | CASSLRSGNQPQHF | TGTGCCAGCAGTTTAAGGTCAGGGAATCAGCCCCAGCATTTT
TRBJ1-2 | TRBV28 | . | once | CASSFLTDGYTF | TGTGCCAGCAGTTTCTTGACAGATGGCTACACCTTC
TRBJ2-7 | TRBV29-1 | . | . | CSVEDQDKLEYEQYF | TGCAGCGTTGAAGATCAAGACAAACTAGAATACGAGCAGTACTTC
TRBJ1-1 | TRBV18 | TRBD1 | . | CASSQTGGTEAFF | TGTGCCAGCTCACAGACAGGGGGGACTGAAGCTTTCTTT
TRBJ1-4 | TRBV6-2/TRBV6-3 | TRBD1 | . | CASSYVGRGRNEKLFF | TGTGCCAGCAGTTACGTGGGCAGGGGGCGGAATGAAAAACTGTTTTTT
TRBJ2-5 | TRBV28 | TRBD1 | . | CASRKTAGGQETQYF | TGTGCCAGCAGGAAGACCGCAGGGGGACAAGAGACCCAGTACTTC
TRBJ2-7 | TRBV27 | . | . | CASSLIYQGGSSYEQYF | TGTGCCAGCAGTTTAATATACCAGGGGGGAAGCTCCTACGAGCAGTACTTC
TRBJ1-2 | TRBV6-5 | . | . | CASIRGGSNYGYTF | TGTGCCAGCATAAGGGGCGGATCTAACTATGGCTACACCTTC
TRBJ2-5 | TRBV4-2 | TRBD1 | . | CASSQSQGQETQYF | TGTGCCAGCAGCCAATCACAGGGGCAAGAGACCCAGTACTTC
TRBJ2-2 | TRBV19 | TRBD2 | . | CASTDSGRGGITGELFF | TGTGCCAGCACCGATTCGGGGCGGGGGGGGATTACCGGGGAGCTGTTTTTT
TRBJ1-2 | TRBV5-1 | TRBD1 | . | CASREGSGTGLYGYTF | TGCGCCAGCAGAGAGGGGTCCGGGACAGGGCTATATGGCTACACCTTC
TRBJ1-5 | TRBV5-1 | TRBD1 | once | CASSLGDRANQPQHF | TGCGCCAGCAGCTTGGGTGACAGGGCCAATCAGCCCCAGCATTTT
TRBJ2-1 | TRBV9 | TRBD2 | . | CASSVVSGGTYNEQFF | TGTGCCAGCAGCGTAGTAAGCGGGGGGACCTACAATGAGCAGTTCTTC